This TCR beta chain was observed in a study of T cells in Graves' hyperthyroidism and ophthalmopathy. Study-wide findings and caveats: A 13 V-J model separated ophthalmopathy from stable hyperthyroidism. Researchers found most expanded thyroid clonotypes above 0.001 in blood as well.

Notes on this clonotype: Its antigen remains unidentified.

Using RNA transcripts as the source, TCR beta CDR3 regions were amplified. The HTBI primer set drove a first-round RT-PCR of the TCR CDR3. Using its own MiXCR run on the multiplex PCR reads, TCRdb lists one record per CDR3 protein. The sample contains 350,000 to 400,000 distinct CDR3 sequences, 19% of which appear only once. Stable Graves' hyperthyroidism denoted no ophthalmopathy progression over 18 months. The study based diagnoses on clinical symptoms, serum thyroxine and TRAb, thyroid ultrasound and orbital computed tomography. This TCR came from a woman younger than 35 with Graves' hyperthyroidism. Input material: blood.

Here the CDR3 DNA reads TGTGCCAGCAGTTCCCGACAGGGCTGGGAGACTGAAGCTTTCTTT. Its protein product is CASSSRQGWETEAFF. The chain joins TRBV12-3 or TRBV12-4 to TRBJ1-1, with 7 bases lining up with TRBD1. This CDR3 spans 15 amino acids. V shed 4 bases, J shed 5 bases, and the junction held 10 bases outside the gene matches.